The entry below describes one T cell receptor (beta chain). Its antigen is currently unknown. The use of a sample-barcoded 5' primer and a J-beta primer mix characterized a second PCR of roughly 6 to 11 cycles. MiXCR, applied by TCRdb to the 5' RACE reads, yields one record per CDR3 protein. The table includes roughly 650,000 distinct CDR3 sequences, approximately 31% detected once. Aged about 6 to 95, donors were systemically healthy Caucasians from Russia. The entry originates in a study of blood T cells in healthy people across ages. Points from the study as a whole: Researchers deemed the diversity estimates from one million T cells underestimates.

V was trimmed by 2 bases and J by 2 bases, leaving 17 bases between them. The CDR3 loop spans 17 amino acids. Germline CDR1 reads SGHTA; CDR2 reads FQGNSA. The sequenced sample was blood. The chain is built from TRBV7-2 and TRBJ2-3; TRBD2 is a possible D gene (6 bases). The TCR originated in an elderly woman in good health. The CDR3 loop reads CASSLKHRAGNTDTQYF. The CDR3 coding sequence is TGTGCCAGCAGCTTAAAGCATCGGGCGGGGAACACAGATACGCAGTATTTT.